The 21 T cell receptor beta chains in this list originate from one sample, sequenced in a study of OX40 agonist ivuxolimab in advanced cancers. Measured with immunoSEQ multiplex PCR; TCRdb has only the in-frame clones, and not every one. Of approximately 27,000 clones detected, over 60% appear once; the ten largest clones hold 15%. The starting material was CD4+ or CD8+ T cells sorted from blood, obtained in a trial of the OX40 agonist ivuxolimab. The receptors derive from an adult with an advanced solid tumor such as melanoma, head and neck, liver or kidney cancer.

V and J are TRBV27 and TRBJ1-6, with a possible D match to TRBD1 (5 bases). Germline CDR1 is MNHEY and CDR2 is SMNVEV (reference sequence). Trimming stripped 6 bases from V and 0 bases from J, with 9 bases between. The CDR3 extends over 15 amino acids. CDR3 sequence (DNA): TGTGCCAGCAGCGGGGGGGGCTCCTATAATTCACCCCTCCACTTT. It specifies CASSGGGSYNSPLHF.

This clone was counted a single time. The chain links TRBV29-1 to TRBJ1-3, with a possible D match to TRBD1 (6 bases). The CDR3 has 13 residues. Germline V gene sequence: CDR1 SQVTM, CDR2 ANQGSEA. Trimming removed 5 bases from V and 2 bases from J, with 10 bases in between. CDR3 DNA: TGCAGCGTTCAAAAGGGGGCTGGAAACACCATATATTTT. It specifies CSVQKGAGNTIYF. The complete variable domain, with remaining parts taken from reference TRBV29-1 and TRBJ1-3, reads SAVISQKPSRDICQRGTSLTIQCQVDSQVTMMFWYRQQPGQSLTLIATANQGSEATYESGFVIDKFPISRPNLTFSTLTVSNMSPEDSSIYLCSVQKGAGNTIYFGEGSWLTVV.

In DNA, the CDR3 is TGTGCCAGCAGCTTGGACCCCGTATTCGCCTACGAGCAGTACTTC. Its protein product is CASSLDPVFAYEQYF. The chain joins TRBV5-5 to TRBJ2-7; D remains unclear. The ends were cut back, 0 bases at V and 2 bases at J, with 12 bases in the middle. Germline-derived CDR1 and CDR2 are SGHKS and YYEKEE (reference sequence). The CDR3 length is 15 residues.

The rearrangement joins TRBV10-1 to TRBJ1-1; D is unresolved. V was pared by 4 bases and J by 0 bases, with 6 bases between. This CDR3 comprises 13 residues. Germline loops: CDR1 WNHNN, CDR2 SYGVQD (reference sequence). The CDR3 sequence is CASSAGMNTEAFF. The DNA for the CDR3 is TGCGCCAGCAGTGCCGGGATGAACACTGAAGCTTTCTTT.

The chain combines TRBV30 with TRBJ1-3; D not certain. V was pared by 1 base and J by 0 bases, with 13 bases between. This CDR3 is 16 amino acids long. Germline V gives CDR1 GTSNPN, CDR2 SVGIG (reference sequence). CDR3 in amino acids: CAWSAFQVASGNTIYF. The DNA for the CDR3 is TGTGCCTGGAGTGCCTTTCAGGTGGCCTCTGGAAACACCATATATTTT.

This clone was seen more than once but under ten times. Here the CDR3 reads CASSPQGQGVETQYF. The CDR3 DNA is TGTGCCAGCAGCCCTCAGGGACAGGGCGTAGAGACCCAGTACTTC. The chain is built from TRBV9 and TRBJ2-5; TRBD1 matches at 9 bases. Germline V lookup: CDR1 SGDLS, CDR2 YYNGEE. J was trimmed by 4 bases and V by 4 bases; bases with no gene match: 8. CDR3 length: 15 residues.

V gene TRBV7-6 combines with J gene TRBJ1-6, with TRBD1 matching over 11 bases. CDR1 and CDR2 from the germline V gene are SGHVS and FNYEAQ. After removal of 6 bases from V and 10 bases from J, the junction contained 5 bases not matched to a gene. This CDR3 region has 14 residues. CDR3 DNA sequence: TGTGCCAGCAGAACCGGGACAGGGGGATCACCCCTCCACTTT. It yields the protein CASRTGTGGSPLHF. The full variable domain, completed using reference TRBV7-6 and TRBJ1-6, is GAGVSQSPRYKVTKRGQDVALRCDPISGHVSLYWYRQALGQGPEFLTYFNYEAQQDKSGLPNDRFSAERPEGSISTLTIQRTEQRDSAMYRCASRTGTGGSPLHFGNGTRLTVT.

This clone was counted a few times. V usage is TRBV5-1 and J usage is TRBJ2-1; no clear D. Germline-derived CDR1 and CDR2 are SGHRS and YFSETQ. V lost 6 bases and J 4 bases, leaving 20 bases between the germline ends. CDR3 length: 16 amino acids. CDR3 loop: CASMVTSPTDYNEQFF. The CDR3 nucleotides read TGCGCCAGCATGGTTACCAGCCCTACCGATTACAATGAGCAGTTCTTC. The full variable domain, its missing parts supplied by reference TRBV5-1 and TRBJ2-1, is KAGVTQTPRYLIKTRGQQVTLSCSPISGHRSVSWYQQTPGQGLQFLFEYFSETQRNKGNFPGRFSGRQFSNSRSEMNVSTLELGDSALYLCASMVTSPTDYNEQFFGPGTRLTVL.

This clone was observed a single time. The rearrangement uses TRBV5-5 and TRBJ1-5, with 7 bases fitting TRBD1. V lost 4 bases, J lost 2 bases, and 6 bases stayed unmatched. The length of the CDR3 is 15 residues. Germline V gene data show CDR1 as SGHKS and CDR2 as YYEKEE (reference sequence). CDR3 nucleotide sequence: TGTGCCAGCAGCGGTACAGGGGCCGGCAATCAGCCCCAGCATTTT. This sequence encodes CASSGTGAGNQPQHF.

The V gene is TRBV28, the J gene TRBJ2-7; 7 bases line up with TRBD1. Looked up from germline, CDR1 is MDHEN and CDR2 is SYDVKM. Trimming cost V 6 bases and J 0 bases; bases outside gene matches: 2. The CDR3 is made up of 13 amino acids. CDR3 region: CASRDRSSYEQYF. The CDR3 DNA follows: TGTGCCAGCAGGGACAGGAGCTCCTACGAGCAGTACTTC.

In regard to this clone: The sample contains more than one DNA sequence encoding this CDR3. The CDR3 nucleotides read TGCGCCAGCAGCTTGGTAGGGGACGAAGCTTTCTTT. Encoded protein: CASSLVGDEAFF. The chain uses TRBV5-1 and TRBJ1-1, with D maybe TRBD1 (5 bases). CDR1 and CDR2 from the germline V gene are SGHRS and YFSETQ. V was pared by 0 bases and J by 8 bases, with 8 bases between. The CDR3 runs to 12 residues.

CDR3 nucleotide sequence: TGTGCCAGCAGTGTCCGGGGTGGCAATCAGCCCCAGCATTTT. This translates into CASSVRGGNQPQHF. The chain carries TRBV2 and TRBJ1-5; no firm D call. V lost 4 bases to trimming and J lost 2 bases, with 9 bases between them. The CDR3 is made up of 14 amino acids. Germline values: CDR1 SNHLY, CDR2 FYNNEI. Full variable domain (missing parts from reference TRBV2 and TRBJ1-5): EPEVTQTPSHQVTQMGQEVILRCVPISNHLYFYWYRQILGQKVEFLVSFYNNEISEKSEIFDDQFSVERPDGSNFTLKIRSTKLEDSAMYFCASSVRGGNQPQHFGDGTRLSIL.

The CDR3: CASSSPGQGQETQYF. CDR3 nucleotides: TGTGCCAGCAGTTCCCCGGGACAGGGCCAAGAGACCCAGTACTTC. V usage is TRBV6-5 and J usage is TRBJ2-5, with TRBD1 matching 9 bases. Trimming removed 4 bases from V and 1 base from J; junction bases left unmatched: 4. The CDR3 covers 15 residues. The germline gives CDR1 MNHEY, CDR2 SVGAGI.

V gene TRBV10-3 combines with J gene TRBJ1-1; 7 positions match TRBD1. Looked up from germline, CDR1 is ENHRY and CDR2 is SYGVKD. The CDR3 runs to 17 residues. J gave up 0 bases and V 1 base, and 8 bases lay outside the gene matches. Written as DNA, the CDR3 is TGTGCCATCAGTGAGTTTTGGGACAGAGAGATGAACACTGAAGCTTTCTTT. It specifies CAISEFWDREMNTEAFF.

The gene calls are TRBV5-1 and TRBJ2-1; TRBD2 aligns across 7 bases. Trimming took 5 bases from V and 8 from J; bases not matched to a gene: 16. This CDR3 comprises 16 residues. The germline CDR1 and CDR2 sequences are SGHRS and YFSETQ. Here the CDR3 reads CASRARRDYPTDEQFF. Written as DNA, the CDR3 is TGCGCCAGCAGAGCCCGACGGGACTACCCTACAGATGAGCAGTTCTTC.

This clone was recorded only once. The J gene is TRBJ1-4, the V gene TRBV7-9; the match to TRBD1 covers 10 bases. This CDR3 spans 15 amino acids. Germline V gene sequence: CDR1 SEHNR, CDR2 FQNEAQ (reference sequence). J gave up 5 bases and V 1 base, and 1 base lay outside the gene matches. The CDR3 DNA is TGTGCCAGCAGCTTAGGGACAGGGGGAAATGAAAAACTGTTTTTT. It translates to CASSLGTGGNEKLFF.

This clone is labeled as medium-sized. The chain uses TRBV19 and TRBJ1-5, with D hard to call. Germline CDR1 reads LNHDA; CDR2 reads SQIVND (reference sequence). This CDR3 has 12 residues. Trimming removed 3 bases from V and 6 bases from J, with 6 bases in between. For the CDR3, the DNA is TGTGCCAGTAGTATCGTGAGTCAGCCCCAGCATTTT. The encoded protein is CASSIVSQPQHF.

A note on this clone: Other DNA sequences in this sample translate to the same CDR3. This rearrangement joins TRBV19 to TRBJ1-6, with D perhaps matching TRBD1 (5 bases). The germline CDR1 and CDR2 sequences are LNHDA and SQIVND (reference sequence). V was trimmed by 5 bases and J by 9 bases, leaving 14 bases between them. This CDR3 has 14 amino acids. CDR3 nucleotides: TGTGCCAGTAGTGTGGGCGGGGGGGGTTCACCCCTCCACTTT. Residues: CASSVGGGGSPLHF.

Only one count was recorded for this clone. The V gene is TRBV5-1, the J gene TRBJ2-5; 11 bases map to TRBD2. The CDR3 has 15 residues. Losses at the gene ends were 5 bases for V and 1 base for J; bases not matched to a gene: 4. In germline, CDR1 is SGHRS, CDR2 YFSETQ. CDR3 in amino acids: CASSSGTSGQETQYF. The CDR3 DNA reads TGCGCCAGCAGTTCCGGGACTAGCGGCCAAGAGACCCAGTACTTC.

The rearrangement links TRBV19 to TRBJ1-1; 7 nucleotides match TRBD1. V trimming: 3 bases; J trimming: 2 bases; junction bases outside the gene matches: 6. The CDR3 extends over 15 amino acids. Germline loops: CDR1 LNHDA, CDR2 SQIVND (reference sequence). As DNA, the CDR3 is TGTGCCAGTAGTATTTCAGGGGGTGTAAACACTGAAGCTTTCTTT. It is translated as CASSISGGVNTEAFF.

This clone has a single count. The genes are TRBV27 and TRBJ1-4, with TRBD1 as a possible D gene (5 bases). Germline V gene sequence: CDR1 MNHEY, CDR2 SMNVEV (reference sequence). CDR3 length equals 15 residues. The V end lost 5 bases, the J end lost 0 bases, and 10 bases lay between the germline ends. CDR3 amino acids: CASSPRGSTNEKLFF. CDR3 DNA sequence: TGTGCCAGCAGTCCCCGGGGGTCAACTAATGAAAAACTGTTTTTT.